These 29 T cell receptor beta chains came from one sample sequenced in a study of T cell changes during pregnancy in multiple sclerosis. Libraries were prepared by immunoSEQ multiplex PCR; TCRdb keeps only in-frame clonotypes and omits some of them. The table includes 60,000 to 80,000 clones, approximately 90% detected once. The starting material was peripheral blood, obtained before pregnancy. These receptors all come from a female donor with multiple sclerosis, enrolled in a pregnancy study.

CDR3 sequence (DNA): TGCGCCAGCAGCATGGGACAGGGAAGTACAGATACGCAGTATTTT. This sequence encodes CASSMGQGSTDTQYF. The V and J genes are TRBV5-1 and TRBJ2-3; 9 positions agree with TRBD1. This CDR3 is 15 amino acids long. The germline V gene encodes CDR1 SGHRS and CDR2 YFSETQ. Trimming cost V 4 bases and J 3 bases; bases outside gene matches: 6. The full variable domain, rest sourced from reference TRBV5-1 and TRBJ2-3, is KAGVTQTPRYLIKTRGQQVTLSCSPISGHRSVSWYQQTPGQGLQFLFEYFSETQRNKGNFPGRFSGRQFSNSRSEMNVSTLELGDSALYLCASSMGQGSTDTQYFGPGTRLTVL.

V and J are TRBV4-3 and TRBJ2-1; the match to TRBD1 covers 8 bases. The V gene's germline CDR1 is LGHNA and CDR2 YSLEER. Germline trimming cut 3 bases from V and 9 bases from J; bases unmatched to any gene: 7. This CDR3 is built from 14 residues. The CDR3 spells CASSQFQGAPEQFF. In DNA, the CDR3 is TGCGCCAGCAGCCAGTTCCAGGGGGCGCCTGAGCAGTTCTTC.

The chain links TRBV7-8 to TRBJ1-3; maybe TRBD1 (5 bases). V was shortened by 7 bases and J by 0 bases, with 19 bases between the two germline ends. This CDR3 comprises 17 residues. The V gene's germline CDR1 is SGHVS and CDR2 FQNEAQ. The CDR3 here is CASTIREGPTSGNTIYF. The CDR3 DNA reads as TGTGCCAGCACCATAAGGGAGGGACCTACCTCTGGAAACACCATATATTTT.

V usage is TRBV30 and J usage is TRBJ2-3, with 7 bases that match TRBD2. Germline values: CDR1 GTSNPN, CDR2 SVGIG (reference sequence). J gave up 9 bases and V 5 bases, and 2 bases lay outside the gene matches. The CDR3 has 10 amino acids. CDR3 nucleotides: TGTGCCTGGGGGAGGGAAACGCAGTATTTT. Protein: CAWGRETQYF.

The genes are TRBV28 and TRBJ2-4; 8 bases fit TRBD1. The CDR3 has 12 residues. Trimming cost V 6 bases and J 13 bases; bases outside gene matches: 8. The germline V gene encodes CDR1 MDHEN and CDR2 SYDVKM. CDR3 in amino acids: CASRLQTGVQYF. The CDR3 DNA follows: TGTGCCAGCAGACTTCAGACAGGGGTGCAGTACTTC.

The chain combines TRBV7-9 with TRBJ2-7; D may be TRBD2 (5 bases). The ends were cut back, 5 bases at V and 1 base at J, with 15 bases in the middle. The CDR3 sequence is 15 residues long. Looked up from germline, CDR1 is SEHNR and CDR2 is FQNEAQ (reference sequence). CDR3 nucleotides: TGTGCCAGCAGCCCCGGTGCTAGGGAGTCCTACGAGCAGTACTTC. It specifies CASSPGARESYEQYF.

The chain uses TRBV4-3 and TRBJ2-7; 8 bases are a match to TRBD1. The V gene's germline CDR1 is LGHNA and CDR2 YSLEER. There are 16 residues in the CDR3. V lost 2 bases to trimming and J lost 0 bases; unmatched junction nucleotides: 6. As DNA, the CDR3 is TGCGCCAGCAGCCAAACTGAGGGGACAGGCTCCTACGAGCAGTACTTC. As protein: CASSQTEGTGSYEQYF.

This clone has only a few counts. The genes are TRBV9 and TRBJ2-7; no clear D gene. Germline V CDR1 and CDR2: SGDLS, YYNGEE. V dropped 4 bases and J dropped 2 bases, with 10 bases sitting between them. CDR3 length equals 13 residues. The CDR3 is CASSNKETYEQYF. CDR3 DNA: TGTGCCAGCAGCAATAAAGAGACCTACGAGCAGTACTTC.

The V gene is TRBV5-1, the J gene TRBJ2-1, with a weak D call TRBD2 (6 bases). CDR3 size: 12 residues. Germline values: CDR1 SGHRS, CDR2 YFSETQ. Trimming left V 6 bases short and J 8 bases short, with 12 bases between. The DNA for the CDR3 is TGCGCCAGCACAGATAGCGGCTATGAGCAGTTCTTC. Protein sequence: CASTDSGYEQFF.

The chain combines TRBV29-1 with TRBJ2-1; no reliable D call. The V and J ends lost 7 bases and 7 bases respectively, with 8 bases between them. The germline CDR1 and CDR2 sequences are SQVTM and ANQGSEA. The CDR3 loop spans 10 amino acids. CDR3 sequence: CSGRINEQFF. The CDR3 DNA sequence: TGCAGCGGCAGGATAAATGAGCAGTTCTTC.

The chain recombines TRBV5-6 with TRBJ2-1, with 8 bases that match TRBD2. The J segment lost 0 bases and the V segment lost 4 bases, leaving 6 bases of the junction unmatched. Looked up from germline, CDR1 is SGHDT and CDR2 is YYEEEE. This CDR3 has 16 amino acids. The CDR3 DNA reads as TGTGCCAGCAGCCTACTAGCGGTCAGCTCCTACAATGAGCAGTTCTTC. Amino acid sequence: CASSLLAVSSYNEQFF.

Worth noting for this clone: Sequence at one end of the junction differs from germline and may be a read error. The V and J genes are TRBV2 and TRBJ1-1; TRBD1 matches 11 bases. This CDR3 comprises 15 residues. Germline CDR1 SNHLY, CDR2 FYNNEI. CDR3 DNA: TGTGCCAGCAGTGGGACAGGGGGCTTGAATACTGAAGCTTTCTTT. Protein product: CASSGTGGLNTEAFF.

This CDR3 is CASSLGIRGKQPQHF. CDR3 DNA sequence: TGCGCCAGCAGCTTGGGGATTCGGGGGAAACAGCCCCAGCATTTT. V usage is TRBV5-1 and J usage is TRBJ1-5, with D possibly TRBD1 on 5 matching bases. Per germline, CDR1 SGHRS and CDR2 YFSETQ. Deletions cut 0 bases from V and 7 bases from J, with 14 bases between. This CDR3 region has 15 residues.

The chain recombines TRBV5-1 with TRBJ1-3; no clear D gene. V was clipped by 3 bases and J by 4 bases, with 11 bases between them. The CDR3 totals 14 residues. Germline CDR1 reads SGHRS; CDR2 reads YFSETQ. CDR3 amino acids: CASSSGVPGNTIYF. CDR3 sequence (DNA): TGCGCCAGCAGCTCGGGTGTACCAGGAAACACCATATATTTT.

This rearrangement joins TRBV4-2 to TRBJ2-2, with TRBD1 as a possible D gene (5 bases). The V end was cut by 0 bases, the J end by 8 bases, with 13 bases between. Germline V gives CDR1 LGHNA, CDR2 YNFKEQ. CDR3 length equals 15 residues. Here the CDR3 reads CASSQDLVRVGELFF. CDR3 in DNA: TGTGCCAGCAGCCAAGATCTCGTCAGGGTTGGGGAGCTGTTTTTT.

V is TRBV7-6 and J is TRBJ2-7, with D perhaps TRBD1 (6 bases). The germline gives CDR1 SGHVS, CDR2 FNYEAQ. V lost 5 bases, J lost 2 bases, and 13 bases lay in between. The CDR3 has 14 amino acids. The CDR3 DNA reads TGTGCCAGCAGCAACCGACAGGACCCCTACGAGCAGTACTTC. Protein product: CASSNRQDPYEQYF.

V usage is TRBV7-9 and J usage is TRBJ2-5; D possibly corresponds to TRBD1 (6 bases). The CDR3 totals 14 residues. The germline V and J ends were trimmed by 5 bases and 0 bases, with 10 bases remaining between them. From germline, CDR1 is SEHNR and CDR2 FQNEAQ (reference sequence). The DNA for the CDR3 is TGTGCCAGCAGCAAACAGGGTTACCAAGAGACCCAGTACTTC. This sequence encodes CASSKQGYQETQYF.

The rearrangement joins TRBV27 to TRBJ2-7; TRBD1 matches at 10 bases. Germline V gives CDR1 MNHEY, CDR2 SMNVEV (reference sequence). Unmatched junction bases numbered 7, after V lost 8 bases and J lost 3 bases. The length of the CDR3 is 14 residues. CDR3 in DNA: TGTGCCAGCCAAACAGGGACAGGGGTCTACGAGCAGTACTTC. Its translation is CASQTGTGVYEQYF.

The CDR3 DNA follows: TGTGCCAGCAGCTTAAGGACAGGGGGCGTTCGGGGATCCTACGAGCAGTACTTC. It yields the protein CASSLRTGGVRGSYEQYF. The chain combines TRBV7-2 with TRBJ2-7; 11 nucleotides align to TRBD1. Germline values: CDR1 SGHTA, CDR2 FQGNSA. The length of the CDR3 is 18 residues. After removal of 2 bases from V and 1 base from J, the junction contained 10 bases not matched to a gene.

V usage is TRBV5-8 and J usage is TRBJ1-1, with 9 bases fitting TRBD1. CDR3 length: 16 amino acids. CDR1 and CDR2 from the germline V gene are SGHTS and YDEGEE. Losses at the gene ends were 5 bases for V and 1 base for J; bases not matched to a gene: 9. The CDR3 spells CASRNYVGQGNTEAFF. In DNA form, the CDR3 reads TGTGCCAGCAGAAACTACGTGGGACAGGGGAACACTGAAGCTTTCTTT.

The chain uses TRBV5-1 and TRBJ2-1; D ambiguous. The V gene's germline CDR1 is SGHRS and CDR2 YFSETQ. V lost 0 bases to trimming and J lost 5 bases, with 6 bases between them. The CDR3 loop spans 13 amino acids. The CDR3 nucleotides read TGCGCCAGCAGCTTGGGGCCCGACAATGAGCAGTTCTTC. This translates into CASSLGPDNEQFF.

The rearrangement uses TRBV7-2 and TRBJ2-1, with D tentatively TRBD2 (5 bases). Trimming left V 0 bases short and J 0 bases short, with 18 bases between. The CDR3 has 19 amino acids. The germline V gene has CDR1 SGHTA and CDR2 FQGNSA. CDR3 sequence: CASSLATLFGISSYNEQFF. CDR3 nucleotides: TGTGCCAGCAGCTTAGCCACGCTTTTCGGGATTAGCTCCTACAATGAGCAGTTCTTC.

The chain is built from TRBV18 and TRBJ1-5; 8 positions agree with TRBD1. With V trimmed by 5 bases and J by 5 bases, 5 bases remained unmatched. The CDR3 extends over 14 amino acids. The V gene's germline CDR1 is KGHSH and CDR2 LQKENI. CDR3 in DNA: TGTGCCAGCTCAGGACAGGGCGACGATCAGCCCCAGCATTTT. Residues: CASSGQGDDQPQHF.

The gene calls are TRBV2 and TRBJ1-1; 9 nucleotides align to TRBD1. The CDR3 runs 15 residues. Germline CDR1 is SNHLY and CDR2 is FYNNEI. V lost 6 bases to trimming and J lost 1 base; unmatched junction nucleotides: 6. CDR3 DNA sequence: TGTGCCAGCAGCGTGCCGGGACAGGGGAACACTGAAGCTTTCTTT. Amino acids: CASSVPGQGNTEAFF. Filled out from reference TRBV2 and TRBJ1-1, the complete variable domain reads EPEVTQTPSHQVTQMGQEVILRCVPISNHLYFYWYRQILGQKVEFLVSFYNNEISEKSEIFDDQFSVERPDGSNFTLKIRSTKLEDSAMYFCASSVPGQGNTEAFFGQGTRLTVV.

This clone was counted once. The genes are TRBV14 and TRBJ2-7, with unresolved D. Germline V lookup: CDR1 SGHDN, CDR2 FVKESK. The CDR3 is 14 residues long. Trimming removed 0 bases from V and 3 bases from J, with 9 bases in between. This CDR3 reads CASSQDQVNYEQYF. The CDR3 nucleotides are TGTGCCAGCAGCCAAGATCAGGTGAACTACGAGCAGTACTTC.

The CDR3 is CASSLVGGGYTGELFF. CDR3 sequence (DNA): TGCGCCAGCAGCTTGGTAGGGGGTGGATACACCGGGGAGCTGTTTTTT. The V and J genes are TRBV5-1 and TRBJ2-2; D might be TRBD1 (6 bases). The V gene's germline CDR1 is SGHRS and CDR2 YFSETQ. Trimming pared 0 bases from V and 3 bases from J, leaving 12 bases between. The CDR3 runs 16 residues.

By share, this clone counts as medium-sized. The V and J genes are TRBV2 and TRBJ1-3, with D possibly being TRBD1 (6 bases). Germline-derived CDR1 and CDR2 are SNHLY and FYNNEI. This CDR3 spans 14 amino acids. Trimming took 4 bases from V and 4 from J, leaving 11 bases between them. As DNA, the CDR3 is TGTGCCAGCAGTGCAGGGGCTGGCGGAAACACCATATATTTT. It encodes CASSAGAGGNTIYF.

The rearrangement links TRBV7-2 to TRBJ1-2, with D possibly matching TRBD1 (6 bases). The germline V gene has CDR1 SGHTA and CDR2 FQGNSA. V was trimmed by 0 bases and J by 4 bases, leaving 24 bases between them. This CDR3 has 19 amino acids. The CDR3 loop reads CASSLAAGGRGVDSYGYTF. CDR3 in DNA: TGTGCCAGCAGCTTAGCCGCGGGTGGCAGGGGAGTTGATTCCTATGGCTACACCTTC.

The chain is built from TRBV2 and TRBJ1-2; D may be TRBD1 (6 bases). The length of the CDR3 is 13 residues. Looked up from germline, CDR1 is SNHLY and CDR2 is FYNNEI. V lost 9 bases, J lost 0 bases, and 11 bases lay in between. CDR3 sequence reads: CARQTGTNYGYTF. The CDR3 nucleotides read TGTGCCAGGCAGACAGGCACTAACTATGGCTACACCTTC.